Here is one T cell receptor beta chain with its context. This sample is drawn from a study of blood T cell repertoires in COVID-19. CDR1 is SEHNR, CDR2 FQNEAQ, per germline (reference sequence). This CDR3 is built from 12 residues. TCRdb's copy holds only in-frame clones and misses some; the assay was immunoSEQ multiplex PCR. The sample holds fewer than 300,000 clones, almost 85% seen once. The source is a man aged 45-60 years with active or convalescent COVID-19. Sequencing was performed on peripheral blood. This chain links TRBV7-9 with TRBJ1-4, with D unresolved. CDR3 sequence: CLTGILEEKLFF. CDR3 DNA sequence: TGTCTAACGGGGATCCTAGAAGAAAAACTGTTTTTT.